Sequencing of this T cell receptor beta chain was carried out in a study of beta chain features in type 1 diabetes. Study-wide results and limits: Comparison showed that naive, central memory and Treg TCRB repertoires appeared more similar among patients than among healthy donors. Moderately but significantly shorter TCRB CDR3s were found in Type 1 diabetes patients in all four CD4+ subsets.

This clone was detected a few times. Its antigen remains unknown. cDNA synthesis used the whole RNA isolate, giving expressed TCRB sequences. TCRdb's copy holds only in-frame clones and misses some; the assay was immunoSEQ multiplex PCR. The sample lists about 350,000 clones, roughly a fifth seen once, with approximately 0.041% in the top ten. The CDR3 is 14 amino acids. In germline, CDR1 is SGHRS, CDR2 YFSETQ. The junction had 4 bases not matched to a gene; V was cut back by 3 bases and J by 4 bases. What was sequenced was naive CD4+ T cells from blood. V is TRBV5-1 and J is TRBJ2-7, with 10 bases that match TRBD2. This clonotype was obtained from a woman younger than 35 in good health. For the CDR3, the DNA is TGCGCCAGCAGCTCCTCGACTAGCGGGTACGAGCAGTACTTC. Its translation: CASSSSTSGYEQYF. The variable domain in full, with the rest retrieved from reference TRBV5-1 and TRBJ2-7, is KAGVTQTPRYLIKTRGQQVTLSCSPISGHRSVSWYQQTPGQGLQFLFEYFSETQRNKGNFPGRFSGRQFSNSRSEMNVSTLELGDSALYLCASSSSTSGYEQYFGPGTRLTVT.